This is a list of T cell receptor beta chains from one sample in a study of cytomegalovirus exposure and HLA in healthy donors. This table comes from immunoSEQ multiplex PCR, and its TCRdb copy is limited to in-frame clones, with some not included. Here the sample spans about 98,000 clones, around 67% being singletons. Sequenced material: PBMCs. The receptors shown here come from a male donor in good health and CMV-seronegative. CDR3s include the opening cysteine and the closing phenylalanine or tryptophan. The D gene is left open where the match is weak. A row's size may be missing; if present it is once, few, many or a size class.

d_call: TRBD1
v_call: TRBV5-1
clone_size: -
j_call: TRBJ1-2
cdr3_nt: TGCGCCAGCAGCGCCCGGGACAGGGGGTACTCTAACTATGGCTACACCTTC
cdr3_aa: CASSARDRGYSNYGYTF

d_call: TRBD2
v_call: TRBV28
clone_size: -
j_call: TRBJ2-7
cdr3_nt: TGTGCCAGCAGGGGGACTGGAGCGGGGGAAGACGAGCAGTACTTC
cdr3_aa: CASRGTGAGEDEQYF

d_call: TRBD1
v_call: TRBV5-1
clone_size: -
j_call: TRBJ1-4
cdr3_nt: TGCGCCAGCAGCAGACGACAGGGGGTTAATGAAAAACTGTTTTTT
cdr3_aa: CASSRRQGVNEKLFF

d_call: TRBD1
v_call: TRBV7-7
clone_size: few
j_call: TRBJ2-3
cdr3_nt: TGTGCCAGCAGCCCCACAGGGGATGGCCTTTTCAGGGATACGCAGTATTTT
cdr3_aa: CASSPTGDGLFRDTQYF

d_call: -
v_call: TRBV30
clone_size: -
j_call: TRBJ2-7
cdr3_nt: TGTGCCTGGAATAACGAGTACGAGCAGTACTTC
cdr3_aa: CAWNNEYEQYF

d_call: TRBD2
v_call: TRBV11-1
clone_size: once
j_call: TRBJ2-7
cdr3_nt: TGTGCCAGCGGAAAGCGGGAGAGCTCCTACGAGCAGTACTTC
cdr3_aa: CASGKRESSYEQYF

d_call: TRBD1
v_call: TRBV19
clone_size: -
j_call: TRBJ1-1
cdr3_nt: TGTGCCAGTAGGAGGAGGGACAGGGCCCAGAACACTGAAGCTTTCTTT
cdr3_aa: CASRRRDRAQNTEAFF

d_call: -
v_call: TRBV28
clone_size: -
j_call: TRBJ1-4
cdr3_nt: TGTGCCAGCAGTTTGGTCGGGGAAAAACTGTTTTTT
cdr3_aa: CASSLVGEKLFF

d_call: -
v_call: TRBV19
clone_size: -
j_call: TRBJ2-7
cdr3_nt: TGTGCCAGTAGTCCCGACAGAACCTACGAGCAGTACTTC
cdr3_aa: CASSPDRTYEQYF

d_call: -
v_call: TRBV5-1
clone_size: -
j_call: TRBJ2-1
cdr3_nt: TGCGCCAGCCAAAACGACCAGGGGTACAATGAGCAGTTCTTC
cdr3_aa: CASQNDQGYNEQFF

d_call: -
v_call: TRBV4-2
clone_size: -
j_call: TRBJ2-7
cdr3_nt: TGTGCCAGCAGCCAAGGAGGGCCTGGAAACGAGCAGTACTTC
cdr3_aa: CASSQGGPGNEQYF

d_call: -
v_call: TRBV30
clone_size: -
j_call: TRBJ1-5
cdr3_nt: TGTGCCTGGAGTGTATCACGGGGAGGCAACAATCAGCCCCAGCATTTT
cdr3_aa: CAWSVSRGGNNQPQHF

d_call: TRBD2
v_call: TRBV2
clone_size: -
j_call: TRBJ2-1
cdr3_nt: TGTGCCAGCAGGGCTGCTAGCGGGATAGACAATGAGCAGTTCTTC
cdr3_aa: CASRAASGIDNEQFF